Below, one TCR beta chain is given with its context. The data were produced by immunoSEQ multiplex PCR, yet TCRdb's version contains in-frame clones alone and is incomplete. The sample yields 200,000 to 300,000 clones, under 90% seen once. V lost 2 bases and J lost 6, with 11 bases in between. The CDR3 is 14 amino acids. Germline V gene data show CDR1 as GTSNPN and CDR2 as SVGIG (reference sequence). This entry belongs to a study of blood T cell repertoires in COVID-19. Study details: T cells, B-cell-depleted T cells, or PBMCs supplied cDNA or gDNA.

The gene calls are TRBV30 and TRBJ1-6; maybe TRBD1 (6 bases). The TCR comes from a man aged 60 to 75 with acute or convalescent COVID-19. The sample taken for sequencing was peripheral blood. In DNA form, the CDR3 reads TGTGCCTGGAGTCAAGACAGGTCTAATTCACCCCTCCACTTT. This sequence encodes CAWSQDRSNSPLHF. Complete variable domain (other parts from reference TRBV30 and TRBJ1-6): SQTIHQWPATLVQPVGSPLSLECTVEGTSNPNLYWYRQAAGRGLQLLFYSVGIGQISSEVPQNLSASRPQDRQFILSSKKLLLSDSGFYLCAWSQDRSNSPLHFGNGTRLTVT.